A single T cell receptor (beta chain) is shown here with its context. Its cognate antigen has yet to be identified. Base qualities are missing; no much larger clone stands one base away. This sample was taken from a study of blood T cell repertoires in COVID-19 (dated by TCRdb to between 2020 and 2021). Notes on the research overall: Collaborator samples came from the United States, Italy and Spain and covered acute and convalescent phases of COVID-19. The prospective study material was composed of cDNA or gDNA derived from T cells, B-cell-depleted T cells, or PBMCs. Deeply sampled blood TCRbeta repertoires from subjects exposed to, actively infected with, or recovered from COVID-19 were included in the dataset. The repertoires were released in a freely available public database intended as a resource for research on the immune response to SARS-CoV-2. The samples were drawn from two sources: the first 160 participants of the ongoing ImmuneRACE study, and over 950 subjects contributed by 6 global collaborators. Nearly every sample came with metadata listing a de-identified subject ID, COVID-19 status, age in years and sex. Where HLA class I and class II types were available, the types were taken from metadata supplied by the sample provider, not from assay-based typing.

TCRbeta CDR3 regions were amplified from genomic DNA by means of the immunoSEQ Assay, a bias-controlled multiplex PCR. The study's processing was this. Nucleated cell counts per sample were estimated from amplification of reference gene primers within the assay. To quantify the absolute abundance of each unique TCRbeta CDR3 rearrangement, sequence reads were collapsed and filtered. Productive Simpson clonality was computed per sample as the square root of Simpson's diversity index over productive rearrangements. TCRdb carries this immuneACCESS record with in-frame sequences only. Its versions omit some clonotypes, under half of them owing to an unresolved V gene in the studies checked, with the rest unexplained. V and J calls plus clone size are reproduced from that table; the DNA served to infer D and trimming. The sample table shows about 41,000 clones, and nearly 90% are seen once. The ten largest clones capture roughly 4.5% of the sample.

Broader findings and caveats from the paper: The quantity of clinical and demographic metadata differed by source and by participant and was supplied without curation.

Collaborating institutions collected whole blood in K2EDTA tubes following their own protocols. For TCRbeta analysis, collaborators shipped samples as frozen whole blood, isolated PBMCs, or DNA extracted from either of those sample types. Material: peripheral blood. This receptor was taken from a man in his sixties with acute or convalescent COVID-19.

The CDR3 here reads CSVEGQGGYEQYF. The sequenced DNA is TGCAGCGTTGAGGGACAGGGCGGGTACGAGCAGTACTTC. The chain uses TRBV29-1 and TRBJ2-7; 9 junctional bases match TRBD1. Trimming accounts for 3 bases at V and 4 bases at J, while the number of junction bases matched to no gene is 4. Sequences SQVTM (CDR1) and ANQGSEA (CDR2) are obtained from the germline V gene. The CDR3 covers 13 residues, taking in both the cysteine and the phenylalanine. The DNA shown is the 39-base CDR3, in frame from base 1.